These 15 T cell receptor beta chains came from one sample sequenced in a study of chemoradiotherapy in HPV16-positive cancers (dated by TCRdb to between 2021 and 2024). The method behind the library was the immunoSEQ multiplex PCR assay. Drawn from immuneACCESS, this table holds only the in-frame rearrangements with V and J called that TCRdb kept. Clones are partly lost; checked studies trace under half to an unresolved V gene and leave the rest unexplained. A total of a few thousand clones appear in this sample, 83% of them only once. Of the sample, around 3% is held by the ten largest clones. The starting material was tumor tissue, obtained from a patient who underwent chemoradiotherapy. All receptors come from a human donor with HPV-associated anogenital cancer.

In its sample, this clone was seen a few times. In DNA, the CDR3 is TGCAGCGTTACCGCGGGAGGTCGTACCTACGAGCAGTACTTC. Protein product: CSVTAGGRTYEQYF. The chain has TRBV29-1 and TRBJ2-7; 8 bases align to TRBD2. CDR1 and CDR2 from the germline V gene are SQVTM and ANQGSEA. The CDR3 sequence is 14 residues long. With V trimmed by 5 bases and J by 2 bases, 8 bases remained unmatched.

The V call is TRBV6-5, the J call TRBJ2-2, with 8 bases that match TRBD1. There are 15 residues in the CDR3. V lost 7 bases, J lost 2 bases, and 6 bases stayed unmatched. Looked up from germline, CDR1 is MNHEY and CDR2 is SVGAGI. In nucleotides, the CDR3 is TGTGCCAGCACGCCGGACAGGGTAAACACCGGGGAGCTGTTTTTT. Translating gives CASTPDRVNTGELFF.

The chain has TRBV9 and TRBJ2-3; TRBD2 is a possible D gene (5 bases). Germline values: CDR1 SGDLS, CDR2 YYNGEE. The CDR3 is made up of 15 amino acids. Trimming took off 3 bases at V and 0 bases at J, with 11 bases between the two ends. The chain's CDR3 is CASSGGAESTDTQYF. Here the CDR3 DNA reads TGTGCCAGCAGCGGGGGAGCGGAGAGCACAGATACGCAGTATTTT.

The V and J genes are TRBV5-1 and TRBJ2-7; 7 nucleotides match TRBD1. Germline CDR1 reads SGHRS; CDR2 reads YFSETQ. V dropped 2 bases and J dropped 6; count of bases not matched to a gene: 5. The CDR3 is 13 amino acids. CDR3 DNA: TGCGCCAGCAGCTTCACAGGGGACCTCGAGCAGTACTTC. This sequence encodes CASSFTGDLEQYF.

This chain joins TRBV5-1 and TRBJ2-1; D might be TRBD2 (6 bases). The CDR3 covers 15 residues. Trimming shortened V by 4 bases and J by 5 bases, and 16 bases separated the two germline ends. Germline lookup yields CDR1 SGHRS and CDR2 YFSETQ. The CDR3 loop reads CASSPGLRAHNEQFF. DNA of the CDR3: TGCGCCAGCAGCCCGGGACTCCGGGCCCACAATGAGCAGTTCTTC.

This clone was seen a handful of times. The J gene is TRBJ2-5, the V gene TRBV18, with D perhaps being TRBD1 or TRBD2 (7 bases each). Trimming left V 2 bases short and J 9 bases short, with 16 bases between. Germline CDR1 KGHSH, CDR2 LQKENI. This CDR3 region has 14 residues. Written as DNA, the CDR3 is TGTGCCAGCTCACCAGATATGACAGGGAGGGCCCAGTACTTC. This gives the protein CASSPDMTGRAQYF.

The chain carries TRBV20-1 and TRBJ1-2; D is ambiguous. The CDR3 runs to 11 residues. The germline gives CDR1 DFQATT, CDR2 SNEGSKA (reference sequence). V was trimmed by 6 bases and J by 6 bases, leaving 11 bases between them. The chain's CDR3 is CSAGRPDGYTF. CDR3 nucleotides: TGCAGTGCCGGCCGGCCCGATGGCTACACCTTC.

The chain couples TRBV5-1 to TRBJ2-1; the D gene is possibly TRBD2 (6 bases). The germline V gene has CDR1 SGHRS and CDR2 YFSETQ. Trimming cost V 4 bases and J 8 bases, with 19 bases left between them. CDR3 length: 15 residues. The CDR3 coding sequence is TGCGCCAGCAGCCCGGGACTCCACTTGGGGGATGAGCAGTTCTTC. Translating gives CASSPGLHLGDEQFF.

This sequence joins TRBV6-1 and TRBJ1-1; D is undetermined. The CDR3 covers 13 residues. Trimming stripped 9 bases from V and 6 bases from J, with 17 bases between. Germline CDR1 reads MNHNS; CDR2 reads SASEGT. In nucleotides, the CDR3 is TGTGCCAGTCCCGGCTCGGGTCCCGCTGAAGCTTTCTTT. Its translation: CASPGSGPAEAFF.

The V gene is TRBV19, the J gene TRBJ1-5; the D is unclear. V was trimmed by 3 bases and J by 2 bases, leaving 11 bases between them. The CDR3 consists of 15 residues. Germline V CDR1 and CDR2: LNHDA, SQIVND (reference sequence). For the CDR3, the DNA is TGTGCCAGTAGTATTGAAGGTTTGGGCAATCAGCCCCAGCATTTT. Translating it yields CASSIEGLGNQPQHF.

V usage is TRBV7-7 and J usage is TRBJ2-3, with D possibly being TRBD1 (6 bases). Trimming removed 4 bases from V and 4 bases from J, with 9 bases in between. The germline CDR1 and CDR2 sequences are SSHAT and FNYEAQ (reference sequence). This CDR3 has 13 residues. The CDR3 DNA follows: TGTGCCAGCAGCTCAGGACAGTCAGATACGCAGTATTTT. Translation: CASSSGQSDTQYF.

CDR3 residues: CASSGRQGEKLFF. The CDR3 nucleotides are TGCGCCAGCAGTGGTCGACAGGGAGAAAAACTGTTTTTT. V is TRBV5-1 and J is TRBJ1-4; 7 nucleotides line up with TRBD1. The junction had 6 bases not matched to a gene; V was cut back by 5 bases and J by 8 bases. The germline CDR1 and CDR2 sequences are SGHRS and YFSETQ. This CDR3 has 13 amino acids.

The chain has TRBV29-1 and TRBJ1-1; the D gene is possibly TRBD1 (6 bases). Trimming stripped 4 bases from V and 0 bases from J, with 12 bases between. Germline V CDR1 and CDR2: SQVTM, ANQGSEA. The CDR3 runs to 14 residues. CDR3 loop: CSVGLGGVNTEAFF. The CDR3 nucleotides read TGCAGCGTTGGCCTAGGGGGGGTGAACACTGAAGCTTTCTTT.

The chain recombines TRBV7-9 with TRBJ2-7; TRBD2 agrees at 7 bases. The V gene end was trimmed by 1 base and the J gene end by 5 bases; junction bases not matched to a gene: 11. CDR1 is SEHNR and CDR2 is FQNEAQ in the germline V gene (reference sequence). The CDR3 covers 16 residues. CDR3 loop: CASSLGGGGTNDEQYF. The DNA of the CDR3 is TGTGCCAGCAGCTTAGGTGGTGGAGGGACTAACGACGAGCAGTACTTC.

CDR3 sequence: CASSIALGAFF. The CDR3 DNA is TGTGCCAGTAGTATAGCCCTGGGGGCTTTCTTT. The chain employs TRBV19 and TRBJ1-1; no reliable D call. V lost 1 base, J lost 11 bases, and 8 bases lay in between. CDR1 and CDR2 (germline): LNHDA, SQIVND (reference sequence). The length of the CDR3 is 11 residues. Full variable domain (missing parts from reference TRBV19 and TRBJ1-1): DGGITQSPKYLFRKEGQNVTLSCEQNLNHDAMYWYRQDPGQGLRLIYYSQIVNDFQKGDIAEGYSVSREKKESFPLTVTSAQKNPTAFYLCASSIALGAFFGQGTRLTVV.